This TCR beta chain was sequenced for a study of response to subunit inactivated influenza vaccine. Study-wide results and caveats: With each seasonal influenza vaccination, the authors suggested, few new T cells are recruited.

Trimming took 3 bases from V and 7 from J; bases not matched to a gene: 5. The germline V gene has CDR1 SGHTA and CDR2 FQGNSA. The CDR3 consists of 15 residues. In this sample, this clonotype turned up a few times. Its target is not known. TCRdb analysed the RT-PCR reads with MiXCR anew, one entry per CDR3 protein. The table records approximately 700,000 distinct CDR3 sequences, roughly 14% of them present only once. Material: PBMCs from blood, obtained roughly 13 days after vaccination. J is TRBJ1-6 and V is TRBV7-2, with TRBD1 identical over 8 bases. The origin of this receptor is a man over 45 who received an inactivated influenza vaccine. The CDR3 loop reads CASSLDRAGNSPLHF. For the CDR3, the DNA is TGTGCCAGCAGCTTGGACAGGGCGGGCAATTCACCCCTCCACTTT.